This T cell receptor (beta chain) was recovered during a study of T cell responses to AZD1222 COVID-19 vaccine. Points from the study as a whole: Clonal diversity was possibly underestimated, and the donors were mostly white British, with more females.

Using immunoSEQ multiplex PCR, the repertoire was profiled, and TCRdb retains in-frame clones only, with some absent. The sample lists 100,000 to 140,000 clones, approximately 90% occurring once. On this clone itself: The target antigen is unknown.

After removal of 5 bases from V and 7 bases from J, the junction contained 6 bases not matched to a gene. The CDR3 spans 13 residues. The germline CDR1 and CDR2 sequences are MNHEY and SVGAGI. The analysis combined second doses at about 4 or about 12 weeks. This sequence joins TRBV6-5 and TRBJ2-7, with TRBD1 identical over 9 bases. The input for sequencing was peripheral blood, taken 28 days after the second AZD1222 dose. The sequence was collected from an adult who received the AZD1222 COVID-19 vaccine. DNA of the CDR3: TGTGCCAGCAGTACTAACAGGGGGCGGGAGCAGTACTTC. It codes for CASSTNRGREQYF.